The rows below give T cell receptor beta chains drawn from one sample of a study of early T cells in non-severe SARS-CoV-2 infection. One entry per CDR3 protein results from TCRdb running MiXCR on the 5' RACE reads. The sample carries around 20,000 distinct CDR3 sequences, 4% recorded once. Sequencing used whole blood. The origin of the receptors is an adult who was a healthcare worker with PCR-confirmed SARS-CoV-2 infection or an uninfected control (not recorded which). Each CDR3 is given with its conserved first and last residue. D genes are given only for firm matches. A clone size is listed for some rows: how often the clone was seen (once, few, many), or a class if it is expanded.

clone_size cdr3_length j_call v_call d_call cdr3_aa cdr3_nt
many 14 TRBJ2-5 TRBV7-9 NA CASSRPQGRETQYF TGTGCCAGCAGCCGTCCCCAGGGGAGAGAGACCCAGTACTTC
many 13 TRBJ2-3 TRBV2 NA CASIEGKTDTQYF TGTGCCAGCATTGAGGGGAAGACAGATACGCAGTATTTT
NA 14 TRBJ2-3 TRBV19 NA CVSSLQIRTDTQYF TGTGTCAGTAGTCTCCAGATCCGCACAGATACGCAGTATTTT
many 14 TRBJ2-3 TRBV5-1 TRBD2 CASSWGLAEDTQYF TGCGCCAGCAGCTGGGGACTAGCCGAAGATACGCAGTATTTT
many 14 TRBJ2-1 TRBV4-3 TRBD1 CASSPGQGANEQFF TGCGCCAGCAGCCCCGGGCAGGGGGCGAATGAGCAGTTCTTC
many 11 TRBJ2-1 TRBV7-9 NA CASSLGNEQFF TGTGCCAGCAGCTTAGGTAATGAGCAGTTCTTC
NA 12 TRBJ2-6 TRBV19 NA CASLQGANVLTF TGTGCCAGTTTACAGGGGGCCAACGTCCTGACTTTC
few 18 TRBJ2-5 TRBV14 TRBD2 CASSPLSGGAKVQETQYF TGTGCCAGCAGCCCCTTGTCCGGGGGGGCGAAGGTACAAGAGACCCAGTACTTC
few 16 TRBJ1-2 TRBV25-1 TRBD1 CASSPRTPGTGSGYTF TGTGCCAGCAGTCCCAGAACCCCCGGGACAGGGAGCGGCTACACCTTC
many 13 TRBJ1-5 TRBV20-1 NA CSAAQGSNQPQHF TGCAGTGCGGCCCAAGGGAGCAATCAGCCCCAGCATTTT
many 14 TRBJ2-5 TRBV20-1 NA CSAPWSGLSETQYF TGCAGTGCTCCTTGGTCTGGCCTCTCTGAGACCCAGTACTTC
few 17 TRBJ2-3 TRBV6-2/TRBV6-3 NA CASSRGLPKAYTDTQYF TGTGCCAGCAGCCGGGGACTTCCCAAGGCCTACACAGATACGCAGTATTTT
NA 14 TRBJ1-6 TRBV6-5 NA CASSYSMDTSPLHF TGTGCCAGCAGTTACTCGATGGACACGTCACCCCTCCACTTT
many 19 TRBJ1-1 TRBV7-2 TRBD1 CASSLPPPSRGQVNTEAFF TGTGCCAGCAGCTTACCGCCCCCTTCCCGGGGACAGGTCAACACTGAAGCTTTCTTT
many 13 TRBJ2-1 TRBV2 NA CASSEASGNEQFF TGTGCCAGCAGTGAAGCGTCAGGCAATGAGCAGTTCTTC
NA 12 TRBJ1-1 TRBV30 NA CAWSQGNTEAFF TGTGCCTGGTCCCAGGGGAACACTGAAGCTTTCTTT
NA 14 TRBJ1-1 TRBV18 NA CASFPGWGNTEAFF TGTGCCAGCTTCCCCGGTTGGGGAAACACTGAAGCTTTCTTT
NA 17 TRBJ2-5 TRBV25-1 TRBD2 CASSGGLAGVWQETQYF TGTGCCAGCAGCGGCGGACTAGCGGGGGTTTGGCAGGAGACCCAGTACTTC
NA 14 TRBJ2-7 TRBV7-9 NA CASSLDGRPYEQYF TGTGCCAGCAGCCTAGACGGGCGCCCCTACGAGCAGTACTTC
NA 19 TRBJ1-3 TRBV13 TRBD1 CASSFVVGLGTASGNTIYF TGTGCCAGCAGCTTTGTAGTGGGCCTAGGGACAGCCTCTGGAAACACCATATATTTT
many 13 TRBJ2-7 TRBV20-1 NA CSASGDATYEQYF TGCAGTGCTAGTGGGGACGCCACCTACGAGCAGTACTTC
NA 15 TRBJ2-5 TRBV12-3/TRBV12-4 TRBD2 CASSSSGGTQETQYF TGTGCCAGCAGTTCATCCGGGGGGACCCAAGAGACCCAGTACTTC
medium-sized 13 TRBJ2-6 TRBV12-3/TRBV12-4 NA CASSLPGANVLTF TGTGCCAGCAGTTTGCCTGGGGCCAACGTCCTGACTTTC